The 26 T cell receptor beta chains in this list originate from one sample, sequenced in a study of Graves' ophthalmopathy and Graves' hyperthyroidism. TCR beta CDR3 amplification used RNA transcripts. Scientists carried out first-round RT-PCR using HTBI primers and then a second-round multiplex PCR. MiXCR, run by TCRdb on the multiplex PCR reads, gives a single entry per CDR3 protein. In the table there are tens of thousands of distinct CDR3 sequences, around 52% of which are singletons. Sequencing was performed on peripheral blood. The receptors come from an adult man with Graves' ophthalmopathy.

Ten or more counts support this clonotype. CDR3 protein: CASSYGNRQMNTEAFF. Here the CDR3 DNA reads TGTGCCAGCAGTTACGGGAATAGGCAGATGAACACTGAAGCTTTCTTT. This chain links TRBV6-5 with TRBJ1-1; no reliable D call. CDR1 and CDR2 from the germline V gene are MNHEY and SVGAGI. V lost 2 bases and J lost 0, with 13 bases in between. The CDR3 is 16 residues long.

A word on this clonotype: The CDR3 does not end in the conserved phenylalanine or tryptophan, so this is likely a read error. The V gene is TRBV5-6, the J gene TRBJ2-7; the match to TRBD2 covers 12 bases. This CDR3 spans 16 amino acids. V lost 0 bases to trimming and J lost 5 bases; unmatched junction nucleotides: 6. Germline-derived CDR1 and CDR2 are SGHDT and YYEEEE. The CDR3 loop reads CASSLAASGRANEQYL. The CDR3, as DNA: TGTGCCAGCAGCTTGGCCGCTAGCGGGAGGGCCAACGAGCAGTACCTC.

This clonotype was counted many times. The chain links TRBV30 to TRBJ1-2; D not resolved. The CDR3 totals 11 residues. The V end lost 0 bases, the J end lost 11 bases, and 10 bases lay between the germline ends. CDR1 and CDR2 (germline): GTSNPN, SVGIG (reference sequence). CDR3 region: CAWSVSSRYTF. The CDR3 region has the DNA TGTGCCTGGAGTGTATCATCTAGGTACACCTTC.

The chain links TRBV9 to TRBJ1-5, with D tentatively TRBD1 (6 bases). The CDR3 sequence is 16 residues long. CDR1 is SGDLS, CDR2 YYNGEE, per germline. V lost 0 bases and J lost 5, with 15 bases in between. Here the CDR3 reads CASSVGFTGLDQPQHF. The CDR3 DNA follows: TGTGCCAGCAGCGTAGGATTTACAGGGTTGGATCAGCCCCAGCATTTT.

The chain is built from TRBV2 and TRBJ1-6, with 7 bases aligning to TRBD1. This CDR3 has 15 residues. Looked up from germline, CDR1 is SNHLY and CDR2 is FYNNEI. The ends lost 1 base at V and 4 bases at J; junction bases unmatched: 1. CDR3 sequence: CASSEGQGYNSPLHF. As DNA, the CDR3 is TGTGCCAGCAGTGAAGGACAGGGATATAATTCACCCCTCCACTTT.

In regard to this clonotype: Lacking the conserved final phenylalanine or tryptophan, this CDR3 likely reflects a read error. Because the CDR3's place on the DNA is in doubt, the DNA is left out and the CDR3 is given as listed by TCRdb. The chain uses TRBV20-1 and TRBJ2-7; TRBD1 reflects the table's D call only, with no check against the DNA. CDR1 and CDR2 from the germline V gene are DFQATT and SNEGSKA (reference sequence). The CDR3 is made up of 13 amino acids, end residues included. The CDR3 protein is CSASGTGTHELYL.

The chain uses TRBV7-9 and TRBJ2-5; tentatively, D is TRBD2 (7 bases). V lost 1 base to trimming and J lost 9 bases, with 15 bases between them. Germline lookup yields CDR1 SEHNR and CDR2 FQNEAQ (reference sequence). The CDR3 contains 14 residues. CDR3 nucleotides: TGTGCCAGCAGCTTAGAACTTGACGGGGGGCCCCAGTACTTC. Its protein is CASSLELDGGPQYF.

This clonotype was recorded only once. V is TRBV11-3 and J is TRBJ2-1; weak D call: TRBD2 (6 bases). The CDR3 runs to 12 residues. CDR1 is SGHNT, CDR2 YENEEA, per germline. V gave up 0 bases and J gave up 9 bases, with 6 bases separating them. The CDR3 region is CASSLDGSEQFF. CDR3 coding DNA: TGTGCCAGCAGCTTAGACGGGAGTGAGCAGTTCTTC.

Ten or more counts support this clonotype. This chain connects TRBV5-1 to TRBJ1-3; no clear D. With 0 bases removed from V and 6 bases from J, the gap between germline ends came to 7 bases. The CDR3 contains 13 residues. Germline lookup yields CDR1 SGHRS and CDR2 YFSETQ. CDR3 amino acids: CASSLGLENTIYF. DNA for the CDR3: TGCGCCAGCAGCTTGGGTCTTGAAAACACCATATATTTT.

About this clonotype itself: Without the conserved terminal phenylalanine or tryptophan, this CDR3 likely stems from a read error. The DNA is left out, because the CDR3 cannot be placed on it with certainty; the CDR3 is given as TCRdb lists it. This chain connects TRBV9 to TRBJ2-3; the table's D call, TRBD2, has no DNA check behind it. The CDR3 is 15 amino acids long, termini counted. Germline V lookup: CDR1 SGDLS, CDR2 YYNGEE. CDR3: CASSVSGRITDTQDL.

The gene calls are TRBV6-5 and TRBJ2-6, with TRBD2 matching over 8 bases. There are 16 residues in the CDR3. Unmatched junction bases numbered 2, after V lost 0 bases and J lost 4 bases. Germline lookup yields CDR1 MNHEY and CDR2 SVGAGI. The CDR3 loop reads CASSYSTSAGANVLTF. In DNA, the CDR3 is TGTGCCAGCAGTTACTCGACTAGCGCCGGGGCCAACGTCCTGACTTTC.

This clonotype was recorded at least ten times. V is TRBV2 and J is TRBJ1-6; D is possibly TRBD1 (6 bases). Deletions cut 4 bases from V and 5 bases from J, with 12 bases between. The CDR3 has 15 amino acids. Looked up from germline, CDR1 is SNHLY and CDR2 is FYNNEI. The CDR3 region is CASSVQGTNNSPLHF. CDR3 bases: TGTGCCAGCAGTGTTCAGGGGACGAATAATTCACCCCTCCACTTT.

This clonotype showed up many times. The chain is built from TRBV20-1 and TRBJ2-4; unclear D gene. Germline-derived CDR1 and CDR2 are DFQATT and SNEGSKA (reference sequence). The CDR3 extends over 14 amino acids. With 0 bases removed from V and 3 bases from J, the gap between germline ends came to 9 bases. The DNA for the CDR3 is TGCAGTGCTAGAGATCACGCCGGCAAAAACATTCAGTACTTC. Its translation is CSARDHAGKNIQYF.

In this sample, this clonotype turned up many times. J is TRBJ2-7 and V is TRBV19; unclear D gene. This CDR3 spans 14 amino acids. The germline V gene encodes CDR1 LNHDA and CDR2 SQIVND (reference sequence). The germline V and J ends were trimmed by 2 bases and 4 bases, with 12 bases remaining between them. In DNA, the CDR3 is TGTGCCAGTAGTATACGGAAATCACAGTACGAGCAGTACTTC. It encodes CASSIRKSQYEQYF.

The chain recombines TRBV6-5 with TRBJ2-7; D unresolved. Trimming removed 7 bases at V and 7 bases at J, with 11 bases between. The CDR3 runs 11 residues. Germline assignment: CDR1 MNHEY and CDR2 SVGAGI. CDR3: CASTRSGEQYF. CDR3 coding DNA: TGTGCCAGCACCCGGTCAGGAGAGCAGTACTTC.

This clonotype was recorded at least ten times. The chain carries TRBV7-9 and TRBJ2-7; the match to TRBD1 covers 7 bases. Trimming at V came to 4 bases and at J to 1 base, leaving 13 bases not matched to a gene. This CDR3 region has 17 residues. The germline V gene has CDR1 SEHNR and CDR2 FQNEAQ (reference sequence). The CDR3 region has the DNA TGTGCCAGCAGCTCTGCATACCAAGGGGGCGCATCCTACGAGCAGTACTTC. This translates into CASSSAYQGGASYEQYF.

V usage is TRBV24-1 and J usage is TRBJ2-7, with 7 bases aligning to TRBD1. The CDR3 length is 14 residues. Trimming cost V 3 bases and J 5 bases; bases outside gene matches: 6. Germline V gene data show CDR1 as KGHDR and CDR2 as SFDVKD. The CDR3, as DNA: TGTGCCACCAGTGATCCGAACAGGGGCCACGAGCAGTACTTC. Residues: CATSDPNRGHEQYF.

The V gene is TRBV20-1, the J gene TRBJ2-1; 7 nucleotides match TRBD2. The CDR3 has 14 residues. Germline V CDR1 and CDR2: DFQATT, SNEGSKA (reference sequence). V lost 5 bases to trimming and J lost 4 bases; unmatched junction nucleotides: 8. This CDR3 is CSAALLGGYNEQFF. In nucleotides, the CDR3 is TGCAGTGCTGCTCTCTTGGGAGGGTACAATGAGCAGTTCTTC.

The genes are TRBV7-2 and TRBJ2-2; 9 bases map to TRBD1. The length of the CDR3 is 16 residues. The germline CDR1 and CDR2 sequences are SGHTA and FQGNSA. Trimming took 4 bases from V and 8 from J; bases not matched to a gene: 11. CDR3 bases: TGTGCCAGCAGCTCCCCGGGACAGGGTTTACTAGGGGAGCTGTTTTTT. Translation gives CASSSPGQGLLGELFF.

J is TRBJ1-2 and V is TRBV24-1; TRBD1 matches 7 bases. The CDR3 sequence is 13 residues long. Germline values: CDR1 KGHDR, CDR2 SFDVKD. The ends lost 2 bases at V and 9 bases at J; junction bases unmatched: 5. CDR3 residues: CATSDWGQTSYTF. The CDR3 DNA follows: TGTGCCACCAGTGATTGGGGACAGACGAGCTACACCTTC.

This clonotype was recorded at least ten times. This rearrangement joins TRBV3-1 to TRBJ1-2; 12 nucleotides align to TRBD1. Per germline, CDR1 LGHDT and CDR2 YNNKEL (reference sequence). The CDR3 sequence is 15 residues long. Germline trimming cut 2 bases from V and 4 bases from J; bases unmatched to any gene: 2. CDR3 residues: CASSQRDRGPYGYTF. The CDR3 nucleotides are TGTGCCAGCAGCCAAAGGGACAGGGGGCCCTATGGCTACACCTTC.

The rearrangement links TRBV15 to TRBJ1-4; TRBD1 might be the D (6 bases). The germline CDR1 and CDR2 sequences are LNHNV and YYDKDF (reference sequence). The CDR3 has 18 amino acids. The V end was cut by 3 bases, the J end by 0 bases, with 17 bases between. The CDR3 DNA reads TGTGCCACCAGCAGGTGGGGGGGGGCAGATGCAACTAATGAAAAACTGTTTTTT. This codes for CATSRWGGADATNEKLFF.

The J gene is TRBJ2-2, the V gene TRBV5-6, with a tentative D call TRBD1 (6 bases). The germline V and J ends were trimmed by 1 base and 4 bases, with 11 bases remaining between them. CDR3 length equals 15 residues. Germline CDR1 and CDR2: SGHDT and YYEEEE. The CDR3 protein is CASSLTGWSTGELFF. The CDR3 nucleotides read TGTGCCAGCAGCTTGACAGGGTGGTCCACCGGGGAGCTGTTTTTT.

The chain carries TRBV9 and TRBJ1-4; the D is unclear. The CDR3 covers 14 residues. Deletions cut 0 bases from V and 4 bases from J, with 7 bases between. CDR1 is SGDLS and CDR2 is YYNGEE in the germline V gene. CDR3 region: CASSVGASNEKLFF. CDR3 DNA sequence: TGTGCCAGCAGCGTAGGGGCTAGTAATGAAAAACTGTTTTTT.

The CDR3 sequence: CASRKTGDSPQWRANVLTF. The CDR3 bases are TGTGCCAGTAGGAAGACAGGGGACAGTCCCCAGTGGAGGGCCAACGTCCTGACTTTC. The rearrangement joins TRBV19 to TRBJ2-6; 8 bases are shared with TRBD1. The CDR3 totals 19 residues. With 6 bases clipped from V and 5 bases from J, the junction kept 18 bases outside the gene matches. Germline CDR1 is LNHDA and CDR2 is SQIVND (reference sequence). The entire variable domain, with the rest obtained from reference TRBV19 and TRBJ2-6, is as follows: DGGITQSPKYLFRKEGQNVTLSCEQNLNHDAMYWYRQDPGQGLRLIYYSQIVNDFQKGDIAEGYSVSREKKESFPLTVTSAQKNPTAFYLCASRKTGDSPQWRANVLTFGAGSRLTVL.

CDR3: CASRRQGPYEQFF. CDR3 DNA: TGCGCCAGCAGACGGCAGGGTCCCTACGAGCAGTTCTTC. V is TRBV5-1 and J is TRBJ2-1, with a weak D call TRBD1 (5 bases). In germline, CDR1 is SGHRS, CDR2 YFSETQ. The CDR3 extends over 13 amino acids. Trimming left V 5 bases short and J 10 bases short, with 16 bases between.